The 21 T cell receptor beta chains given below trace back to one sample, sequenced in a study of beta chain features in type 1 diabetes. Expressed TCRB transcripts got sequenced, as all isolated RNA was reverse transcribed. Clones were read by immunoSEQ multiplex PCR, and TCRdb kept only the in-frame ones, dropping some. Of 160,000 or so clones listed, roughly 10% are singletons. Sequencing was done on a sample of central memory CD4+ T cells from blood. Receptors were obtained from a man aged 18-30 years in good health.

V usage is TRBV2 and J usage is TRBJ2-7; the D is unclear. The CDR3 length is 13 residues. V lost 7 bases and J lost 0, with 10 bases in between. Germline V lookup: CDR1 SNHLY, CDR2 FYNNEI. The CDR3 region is CASKPETSYEQYF. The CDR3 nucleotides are TGTGCCAGCAAGCCGGAAACCTCCTACGAGCAGTACTTC.

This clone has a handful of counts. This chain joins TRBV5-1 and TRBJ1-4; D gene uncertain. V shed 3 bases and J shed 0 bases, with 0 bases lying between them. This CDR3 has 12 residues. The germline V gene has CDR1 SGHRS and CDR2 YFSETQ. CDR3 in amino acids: CASSSTNEKLFF. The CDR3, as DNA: TGCGCCAGCAGCTCAACTAATGAAAAACTGTTTTTT.

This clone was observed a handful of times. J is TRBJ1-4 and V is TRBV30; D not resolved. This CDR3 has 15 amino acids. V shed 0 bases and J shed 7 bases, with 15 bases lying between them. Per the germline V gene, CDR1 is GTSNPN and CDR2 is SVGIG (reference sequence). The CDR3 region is CAWSVPLGAGEKLFF. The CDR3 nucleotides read TGTGCCTGGAGTGTACCGTTGGGCGCGGGTGAAAAACTGTTTTTT.

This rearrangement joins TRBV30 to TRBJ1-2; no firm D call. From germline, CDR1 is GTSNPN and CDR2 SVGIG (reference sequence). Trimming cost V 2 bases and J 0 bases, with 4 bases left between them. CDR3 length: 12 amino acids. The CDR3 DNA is TGTGCCTGGAGTATCACTAACTATGGCTACACCTTC. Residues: CAWSITNYGYTF.

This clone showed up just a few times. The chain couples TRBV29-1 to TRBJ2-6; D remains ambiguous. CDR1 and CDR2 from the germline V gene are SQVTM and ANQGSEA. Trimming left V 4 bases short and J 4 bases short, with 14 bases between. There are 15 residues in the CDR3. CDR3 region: CSVADAKAGANVLTF. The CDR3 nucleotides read TGCAGCGTTGCCGATGCCAAGGCGGGGGCCAACGTCCTGACTTTC.

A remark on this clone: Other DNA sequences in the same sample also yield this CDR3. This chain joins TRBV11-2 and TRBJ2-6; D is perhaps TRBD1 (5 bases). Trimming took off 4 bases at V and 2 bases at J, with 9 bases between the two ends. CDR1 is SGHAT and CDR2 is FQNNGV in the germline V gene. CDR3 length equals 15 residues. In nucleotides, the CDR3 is TGTGCCAGCAGCTCGCAAGGGGCTGGGGCCAACGTCCTGACTTTC. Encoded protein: CASSSQGAGANVLTF.

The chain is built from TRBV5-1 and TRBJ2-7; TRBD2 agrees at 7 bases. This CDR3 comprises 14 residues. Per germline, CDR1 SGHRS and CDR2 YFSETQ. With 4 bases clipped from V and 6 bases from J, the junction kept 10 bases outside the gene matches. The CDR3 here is CASSTVGEGGEQYF. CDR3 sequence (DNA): TGCGCCAGCAGCACTGTCGGGGAGGGAGGCGAGCAGTACTTC.

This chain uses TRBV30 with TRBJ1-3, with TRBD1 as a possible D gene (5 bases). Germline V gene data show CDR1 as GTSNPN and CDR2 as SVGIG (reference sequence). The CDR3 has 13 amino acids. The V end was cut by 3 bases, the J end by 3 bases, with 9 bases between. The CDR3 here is CAWRGLGGNTIYF. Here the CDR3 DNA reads TGTGCCTGGAGGGGGCTCGGTGGAAACACCATATATTTT.

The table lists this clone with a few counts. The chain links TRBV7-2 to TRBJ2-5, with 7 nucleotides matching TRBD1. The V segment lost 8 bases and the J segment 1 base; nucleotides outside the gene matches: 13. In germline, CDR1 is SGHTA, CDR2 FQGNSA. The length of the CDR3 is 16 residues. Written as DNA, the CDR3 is TGTGCCAGCTGCCCGACCCGAGGGACAGCCCAAGAGACCCAGTACTTC. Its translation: CASCPTRGTAQETQYF.

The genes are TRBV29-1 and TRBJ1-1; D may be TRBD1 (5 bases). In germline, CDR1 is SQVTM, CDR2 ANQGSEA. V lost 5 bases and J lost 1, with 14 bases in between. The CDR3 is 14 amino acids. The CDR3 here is CSVKSGTGNTEAFF. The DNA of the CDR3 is TGCAGCGTTAAGTCCGGGACGGGGAACACTGAAGCTTTCTTT.

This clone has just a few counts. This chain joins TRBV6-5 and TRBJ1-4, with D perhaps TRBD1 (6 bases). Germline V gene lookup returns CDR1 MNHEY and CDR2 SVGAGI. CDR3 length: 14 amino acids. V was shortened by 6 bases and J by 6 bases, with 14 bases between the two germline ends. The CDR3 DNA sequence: TGTGCCAGCAGCCAACCAGGGGCGCATGAAAAACTGTTTTTT. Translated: CASSQPGAHEKLFF.

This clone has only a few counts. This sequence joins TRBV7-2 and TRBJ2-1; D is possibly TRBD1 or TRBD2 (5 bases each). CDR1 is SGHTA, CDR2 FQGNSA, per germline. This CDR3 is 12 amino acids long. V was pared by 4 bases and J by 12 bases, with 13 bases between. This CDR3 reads CASSSYGDRQFF. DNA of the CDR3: TGTGCCAGCAGCTCTTATGGGGACCGGCAGTTCTTC.

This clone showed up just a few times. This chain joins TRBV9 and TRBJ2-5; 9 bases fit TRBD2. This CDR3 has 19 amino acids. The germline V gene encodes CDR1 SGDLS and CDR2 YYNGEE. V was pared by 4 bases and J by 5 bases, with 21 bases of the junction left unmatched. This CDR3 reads CASSRGLRASGESRETQYF. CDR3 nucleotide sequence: TGTGCCAGCAGCAGAGGCCTAAGGGCTAGCGGGGAATCCCGGGAGACCCAGTACTTC.

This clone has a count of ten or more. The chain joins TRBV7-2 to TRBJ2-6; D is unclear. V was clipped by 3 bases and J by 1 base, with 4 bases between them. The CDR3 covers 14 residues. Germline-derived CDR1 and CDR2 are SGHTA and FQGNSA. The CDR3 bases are TGTGCCAGCAGCTTCAAGTCTGGGGCCAACGTCCTGACTTTC. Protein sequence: CASSFKSGANVLTF.

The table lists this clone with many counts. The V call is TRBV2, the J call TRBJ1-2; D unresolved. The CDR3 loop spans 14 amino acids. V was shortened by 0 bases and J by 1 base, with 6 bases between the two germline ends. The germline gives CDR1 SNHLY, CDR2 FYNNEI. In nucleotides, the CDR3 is TGTGCCAGCAGTGAAGCAGGGAATAACTATGGCTACACCTTC. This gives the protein CASSEAGNNYGYTF.

The CDR3 spells CASSPERRYGYTF. DNA of the CDR3: TGTGCCAGCTCACCCGAAAGGCGCTATGGCTACACCTTC. The chain has TRBV18 and TRBJ1-2, with D uncertain. The germline V gene has CDR1 KGHSH and CDR2 LQKENI. The V gene lost 3 bases and the J gene lost 4 bases, with 9 bases spanning the gap. The CDR3 loop spans 13 amino acids.

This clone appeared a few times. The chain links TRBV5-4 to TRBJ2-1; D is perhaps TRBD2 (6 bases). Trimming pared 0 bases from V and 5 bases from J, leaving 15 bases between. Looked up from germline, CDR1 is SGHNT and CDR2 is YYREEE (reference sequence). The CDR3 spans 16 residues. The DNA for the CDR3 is TGTGCCAGCAGCTTGGCACCGGGACGCGGGGACAATGAGCAGTTCTTC. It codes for CASSLAPGRGDNEQFF.

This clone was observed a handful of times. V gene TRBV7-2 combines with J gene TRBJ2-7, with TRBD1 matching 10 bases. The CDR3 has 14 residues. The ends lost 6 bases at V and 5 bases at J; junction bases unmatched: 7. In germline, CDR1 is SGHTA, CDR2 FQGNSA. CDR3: CASSSDRGPNEQYF. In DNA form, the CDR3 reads TGTGCCAGCAGTTCTGACAGGGGGCCCAACGAGCAGTACTTC.

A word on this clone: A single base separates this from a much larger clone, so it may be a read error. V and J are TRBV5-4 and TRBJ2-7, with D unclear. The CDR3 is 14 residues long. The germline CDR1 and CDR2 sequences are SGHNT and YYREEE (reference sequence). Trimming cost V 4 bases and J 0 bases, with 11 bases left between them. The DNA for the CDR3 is TGTGCCAGCAGCCCGTGGCGGTCCTCCTACGAGCAGTACTTC. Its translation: CASSPWRSSYEQYF.

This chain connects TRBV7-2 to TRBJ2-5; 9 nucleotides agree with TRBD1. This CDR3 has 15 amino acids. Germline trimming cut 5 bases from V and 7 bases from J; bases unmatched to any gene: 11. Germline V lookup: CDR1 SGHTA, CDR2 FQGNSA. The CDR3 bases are TGTGCCAGCAGCCAAGATTGGGACAGGGTGGTGACCCAGTACTTC. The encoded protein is CASSQDWDRVVTQYF.

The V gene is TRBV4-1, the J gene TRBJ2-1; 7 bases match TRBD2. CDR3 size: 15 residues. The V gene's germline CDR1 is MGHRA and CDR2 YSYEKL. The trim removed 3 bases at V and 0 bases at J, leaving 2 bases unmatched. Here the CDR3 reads CASSQRESSYNEQFF. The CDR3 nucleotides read TGCGCCAGCAGCCAGCGGGAGAGCTCCTACAATGAGCAGTTCTTC.